Below are 9 T cell receptor beta chains sequenced from a single sample in a study of monozygotic twins with inflammatory bowel disease. Following a re-call of the 5' RACE reads, TCRdb has one entry per CDR3 protein and lacks DNA. Listed are around 190,000 distinct CDR3 sequences; roughly 1.5% falls within the top ten. Sequenced: blood. These receptor sequences come from a human donor with ulcerative colitis or Crohn's disease, or a healthy co-twin of an affected twin (not recorded which).

This chain links TRBV10-3 with TRBJ2-3. The germline gives CDR1 ENHRY, CDR2 SYGVKD. The length of the CDR3 is 14 residues. The CDR3 sequence: CAISEAASGVTQYF.

This chain uses TRBV14 with TRBJ2-5; TCRdb designates TRBD1, a call that cannot be tested without DNA. Germline CDR1 SGHDN, CDR2 FVKESK. This CDR3 comprises 13 residues. CDR3: CASSRTGGKTQYF.

V usage is TRBV10-3 and J usage is TRBJ2-1. The CDR3 is 11 residues long. The germline V gene has CDR1 ENHRY and CDR2 SYGVKD. The CDR3 sequence is CAISGSDEQFF.

V is TRBV3-1 and J is TRBJ2-3; the TCRdb D gene call, TRBD1, has no DNA to confirm it. CDR1 LGHDT and CDR2 YNNKEL come from the germline V gene (reference sequence). This CDR3 spans 16 amino acids. The CDR3: CASSQERQGSTDTQYF.

The rearrangement links TRBV29-1 to TRBJ2-1; TCRdb's D call, TRBD2, is unchecked because there is no DNA. Germline CDR1 is SQVTM and CDR2 is ANQGSEA. CDR3 size: 16 residues. CDR3 protein: CSVEGGSESSYNEQFF.

The rearrangement joins TRBV3-1 to TRBJ2-7. The CDR3 has 14 amino acids. CDR1 and CDR2 (germline): LGHDT, YNNKEL (reference sequence). Here the CDR3 reads CASSPPYKAYEQYF.

V gene TRBV5-1 combines with J gene TRBJ2-3. Germline loops: CDR1 SGHRS, CDR2 YFSETQ. The CDR3 spans 15 residues. CDR3 protein: CASSRTWGSTDTQYF.

The chain links TRBV18 to TRBJ1-5; TCRdb picks TRBD1, but there is no DNA to check that call. The CDR3 has 14 residues. Germline V gene sequence: CDR1 KGHSH, CDR2 LQKENI. The CDR3 is CASSQQGGNQPQHF.

The chain couples TRBV5-1 to TRBJ2-7; without DNA, the TCRdb call of TRBD2 cannot be checked. This CDR3 is built from 15 residues. Germline CDR1 is SGHRS and CDR2 is YFSETQ. CDR3 protein: CASSSSGVLTYEQYF.